Shown below are 14 T cell receptor beta chains from a single sample sequenced in a study of PD-L1 blockade in urothelial cancer. Only in-frame clones appear in the TCRdb table, and some are missing; sequencing was by immunoSEQ multiplex PCR. The sample carries tens of thousands of clones, roughly 82% recorded once. Sequences were derived from PBMCs, sampled around atezolizumab (anti-PD-L1) treatment. The origin of the receptors is a man between 65 and 80 years old with urothelial cancer.

The chain combines TRBV6-4 with TRBJ2-3, with D perhaps TRBD2 (6 bases). Germline V gene data show CDR1 as MRHNA and CDR2 as SNTAGT. Trimming removed 0 bases at V and 5 bases at J, with 12 bases between. The CDR3 contains 15 residues. The DNA of the CDR3 is TGTGCCAGCAGTGACTCGGGCCTCGGGAGAGATACGCAGTATTTT. Translated: CASSDSGLGRDTQYF.

The genes are TRBV18 and TRBJ2-7; 7 bases match TRBD1. The trim removed 6 bases at V and 0 bases at J, leaving 11 bases unmatched. This CDR3 is built from 16 residues. Per the germline V gene, CDR1 is KGHSH and CDR2 is LQKENI. The CDR3, as DNA: TGTGCCAGCTCTAGACTACCGGGACAGAGCTCCTACGAGCAGTACTTC. This encodes CASSRLPGQSSYEQYF.

The chain is built from TRBV2 and TRBJ1-5; D may be TRBD1 (6 bases). Germline V lookup: CDR1 SNHLY, CDR2 FYNNEI. This CDR3 comprises 15 residues. Trimming left V 3 bases short and J 4 bases short, with 13 bases between. CDR3 sequence: CASSDEGGRNQPQHF. CDR3 nucleotide sequence: TGTGCCAGCAGTGACGAGGGGGGGCGGAATCAGCCCCAGCATTTT.

This rearrangement joins TRBV2 to TRBJ2-3; 7 bases map to TRBD1. The ends lost 5 bases at V and 1 base at J; junction bases unmatched: 6. CDR1 is SNHLY and CDR2 is FYNNEI in the germline V gene. The CDR3 spans 15 residues. CDR3 DNA: TGTGCCAGCAGTCCGACAGGGTCGGGCACAGATACGCAGTATTTT. The encoded protein is CASSPTGSGTDTQYF.

The chain combines TRBV5-6 with TRBJ2-6; D unresolved. From germline, CDR1 is SGHDT and CDR2 YYEEEE. The CDR3 length is 15 residues. Between the trimmed V and J ends, which lost 2 bases and 1 base, there was a span of 7 bases. CDR3 nucleotides: TGTGCCAGCAGCTTATGGCGGTCTGGGGCCAACGTCCTGACTTTC. Translated: CASSLWRSGANVLTF. The complete variable domain, with remaining parts taken from reference TRBV5-6 and TRBJ2-6, reads DAGVTQSPTHLIKTRGQQVTLRCSPKSGHDTVSWYQQALGQGPQFIFQYYEEEERQRGNFPDRFSGHQFPNYSSELNVNALLLGDSALYLCASSLWRSGANVLTFGAGSRLTVL.

V is TRBV28 and J is TRBJ2-7; 7 bases match TRBD1. Germline V CDR1 and CDR2: MDHEN, SYDVKM. This CDR3 has 12 residues. The ends lost 5 bases at V and 4 bases at J; junction bases unmatched: 2. DNA for the CDR3: TGTGCCAGCAGTAAGGGGGCTTACGAGCAGTACTTC. It is translated as CASSKGAYEQYF.

In the case of this clone: The junction departs from the called germline gene at one end, perhaps through a read error. The rearrangement joins TRBV18 to TRBJ1-1; a weak D match, TRBD1 (5 bases). CDR1 KGHSH and CDR2 LQKENI come from the germline V gene. The length of the CDR3 is 14 residues. The CDR3 protein is CASSPPPGNAEAFF. Written as DNA, the CDR3 is TGTGCCAGCTCACCACCCCCAGGGAACGCTGAAGCTTTCTTT.

The CDR3 coding sequence is TGTGCCAGCAGCTTAGTCGGGCTAGCTACCCACGAGCAGTACTTC. Its translation: CASSLVGLATHEQYF. The chain couples TRBV7-2 to TRBJ2-7; D perhaps matches TRBD2 (5 bases). CDR1 is SGHTA and CDR2 is FQGNSA in the germline V gene. V was clipped by 1 base and J by 5 bases, with 15 bases between them. The CDR3 extends over 15 amino acids.

The chain recombines TRBV7-2 with TRBJ2-5; D is perhaps TRBD2 (5 bases). This CDR3 region has 14 residues. The germline V gene encodes CDR1 SGHTA and CDR2 FQGNSA. V dropped 1 base and J dropped 1 base, with 7 bases sitting between them. The CDR3 reads CASSLGGSQETQYF. In nucleotides, the CDR3 is TGTGCCAGCAGCTTAGGAGGGAGCCAAGAGACCCAGTACTTC.

This clone appeared a few times. The V and J genes are TRBV6-6 and TRBJ2-5; D is uncertain. The CDR3 covers 11 residues. Germline V gene sequence: CDR1 MNHNY, CDR2 SVGAGI (reference sequence). V was shortened by 6 bases and J by 3 bases, with 5 bases between the two germline ends. The CDR3 region has the DNA TGTGCCAGCAGCGAGGAAGAGACCCAGTACTTC. Protein: CASSEEETQYF.

The rearrangement uses TRBV14 and TRBJ2-2; 11 bases line up with TRBD2. CDR1 is SGHDN, CDR2 FVKESK, per germline. J gave up 6 bases and V 1 base, and 1 base lay outside the gene matches. The CDR3 sequence is 15 residues long. The CDR3 DNA follows: TGTGCCAGCAGCCAAGCACTAGCGGGAGCCGGGGAGCTGTTTTTT. This gives the protein CASSQALAGAGELFF.

V gene TRBV6-1 combines with J gene TRBJ1-2, with TRBD1 as a possible D gene (6 bases). This CDR3 comprises 14 residues. The ends were cut back, 7 bases at V and 3 bases at J, with 15 bases in the middle. CDR1 is MNHNS and CDR2 is SASEGT in the germline V gene. The CDR3, as DNA: TGTGCCAGCACCCCCGACAGGCTCTACTATGGCTACACCTTC. Translating gives CASTPDRLYYGYTF.

The chain links TRBV5-1 to TRBJ2-3; 8 bases match TRBD1. CDR3 length equals 17 residues. Germline CDR1 and CDR2: SGHRS and YFSETQ. V shed 4 bases and J 0 bases; nucleotides not matched to a gene: 10. The CDR3 region has the DNA TGCGCCAGCAGCCCTTCCGGACAGGGAAGAAGCACAGATACGCAGTATTTT. Amino acid sequence: CASSPSGQGRSTDTQYF.

The rearrangement joins TRBV28 to TRBJ1-1; D is unresolved. The V end lost 3 bases, the J end lost 1 base, and 12 bases lay between the germline ends. This CDR3 has 15 residues. Per germline, CDR1 MDHEN and CDR2 SYDVKM. The CDR3 protein is CASSFLQAQNTEAFF. In DNA, the CDR3 is TGTGCCAGCAGTTTTTTGCAGGCTCAGAACACTGAAGCTTTCTTT. Variable domain in full (rest from reference TRBV28 and TRBJ1-1): DVKVTQSSRYLVKRTGEKVFLECVQDMDHENMFWYRQDPGLGLRLIYFSYDVKMKEKGDIPEGYSVSREKKERFSLILESASTNQTSMYLCASSFLQAQNTEAFFGQGTRLTVV.